The next 12 T cell receptor beta chains were all read from a single sample in a study of blood T cells in healthy people across ages. For the second PCR, which ran for 7 to 11 cycles, a sample-barcoded 5' primer and a J-beta primer mix were used. One entry per CDR3 protein, called by TCRdb with MiXCR from the 5' RACE reads. The table has roughly 1,800,000 distinct CDR3 sequences, about 49% seen once; the top ten hold approximately 2%. Sequencing was done on a sample of blood. These receptors were taken from a middle-aged woman in good health.

CDR3 sequence reads: CASSLAGTGSGNEQFF. The DNA for the CDR3 is TGCGCCAGCAGCTTGGCCGGGACAGGGTCGGGCAATGAGCAGTTCTTC. The chain combines TRBV5-1 with TRBJ2-1; TRBD1 aligns across 9 bases. CDR1 is SGHRS and CDR2 is YFSETQ in the germline V gene. The CDR3 runs 16 residues. The trim removed 0 bases at V and 6 bases at J, leaving 7 bases unmatched.

The chain joins TRBV12-3 or TRBV12-4 to TRBJ1-1; maybe TRBD1 (5 bases). The CDR3 extends over 15 amino acids. Trimming cost V 3 bases and J 3 bases, with 14 bases left between them. As DNA, the CDR3 is TGTGCCAGCAGTTTTGACTCCAGGGCTTACACTGAAGCTTTCTTT. This encodes CASSFDSRAYTEAFF.

This clonotype was found many times. The chain employs TRBV6-1 and TRBJ1-2, with 8 bases lining up with TRBD1. This CDR3 contains 15 residues. Germline trimming cut 10 bases from V and 2 bases from J; bases unmatched to any gene: 12. Looked up from germline, CDR1 is MNHNS and CDR2 is SASEGT. The CDR3 region has the DNA TGTGCCACCCTTCGGACAGGGTCGTTGAACTATGGCTACACCTTC. Its translation: CATLRTGSLNYGYTF.

The V and J genes are TRBV7-2 and TRBJ2-7; 7 bases line up with TRBD1. Germline trimming cut 4 bases from V and 7 bases from J; bases unmatched to any gene: 13. CDR3 length: 15 residues. Germline values: CDR1 SGHTA, CDR2 FQGNSA. CDR3 in DNA: TGTGCCAGCAGCTCAGGACAGGCTTGGAGCTATGAGCAGTACTTC. It yields the protein CASSSGQAWSYEQYF.

The V gene is TRBV6-2 or TRBV6-3, the J gene TRBJ2-7, with D possibly being TRBD2 (5 bases). The germline CDR1 and CDR2 sequences are MNHEY and SVGEGT. The CDR3 totals 16 residues. V was shortened by 6 bases and J by 2 bases, with 20 bases between the two germline ends. CDR3 nucleotide sequence: TGTGCCAGCAGCTCACATCGGGGAACTAGTGCCTACGAGCAGTACTTC. Residues: CASSSHRGTSAYEQYF.

V is TRBV20-1 and J is TRBJ2-7, with D possibly TRBD1 on 6 matching bases. Germline values: CDR1 DFQATT, CDR2 SNEGSKA (reference sequence). The CDR3 is 15 residues long. Trimming removed 0 bases at V and 2 bases at J, with 14 bases between. CDR3 residues: CSARDPTRDTYEQYF. The CDR3 DNA reads TGCAGTGCTAGAGACCCCACCCGGGACACCTACGAGCAGTACTTC.

This chain's CDR3 is CASRPRQGQPQHF. CDR3 sequence (DNA): TGTGCCAGCAGACCCCGACAGGGACAGCCCCAGCATTTT. The V and J genes are TRBV2 and TRBJ1-5; 7 nucleotides agree with TRBD1. The CDR3 contains 13 residues. Germline assignment: CDR1 SNHLY and CDR2 FYNNEI. The V segment lost 6 bases and the J segment 7 bases; nucleotides outside the gene matches: 6. The full variable domain, rest sourced from reference TRBV2 and TRBJ1-5, is EPEVTQTPSHQVTQMGQEVILRCVPISNHLYFYWYRQILGQKVEFLVSFYNNEISEKSEIFDDQFSVERPDGSNFTLKIRSTKLEDSAMYFCASRPRQGQPQHFGDGTRLSIL.

This clonotype turned up a few times. No DNA is shown, since the ends of the CDR3 on it are uncertain; the CDR3 is the one TCRdb lists. The V and J genes are TRBV6-2 or TRBV6-3 and TRBJ2-3. Germline assignment: CDR1 MNHEY and CDR2 SVGEGT. The CDR3 numbers 13 amino acids, ends counted. The CDR3 loop is CASSSSLTDTQYF.

The chain carries TRBV9 and TRBJ1-1; the D is unclear. V was cut by 3 bases and J by 10 bases, with 16 bases left in between. In germline, CDR1 is SGDLS, CDR2 YYNGEE. CDR3 size: 13 residues. The CDR3 here is CASSAQTGGGAFF. The CDR3 nucleotides read TGTGCCAGCAGCGCGCAGACGGGCGGAGGAGCTTTCTTT.

V usage is TRBV25-1 and J usage is TRBJ1-2; D gene uncertain. Germline CDR1 and CDR2: MGHDK and SYGVNS. Trimming left V 7 bases short and J 4 bases short, with 13 bases between. The CDR3 contains 13 residues. In DNA, the CDR3 is TGTGCCAGCATGGGCAACCACCTCTATGGCTACACCTTC. It translates to CASMGNHLYGYTF.

The table lists this clonotype with a few counts. This chain uses TRBV29-1 with TRBJ2-1; 10 nucleotides line up with TRBD1. CDR1 is SQVTM and CDR2 is ANQGSEA in the germline V gene. The V segment lost 7 bases and the J segment 5 bases; nucleotides outside the gene matches: 5. CDR3 length equals 13 residues. The CDR3 here is CSARDRGNNEQFF. The CDR3 DNA reads as TGCAGCGCCCGGGACAGGGGCAACAATGAGCAGTTCTTC.

This clonotype appeared a few times. This chain links TRBV6-2 or TRBV6-3 with TRBJ2-4; D is perhaps TRBD1 or TRBD2 (5 bases each). V was cut by 6 bases and J by 5 bases, with 17 bases left in between. The CDR3 is 15 residues long. Germline V CDR1 and CDR2: MNHEY, SVGEGT. The CDR3 region is CASRQEAGRQNIQYF. In DNA form, the CDR3 reads TGTGCCAGCAGACAGGAGGCAGGGAGACAAAACATTCAGTACTTC.